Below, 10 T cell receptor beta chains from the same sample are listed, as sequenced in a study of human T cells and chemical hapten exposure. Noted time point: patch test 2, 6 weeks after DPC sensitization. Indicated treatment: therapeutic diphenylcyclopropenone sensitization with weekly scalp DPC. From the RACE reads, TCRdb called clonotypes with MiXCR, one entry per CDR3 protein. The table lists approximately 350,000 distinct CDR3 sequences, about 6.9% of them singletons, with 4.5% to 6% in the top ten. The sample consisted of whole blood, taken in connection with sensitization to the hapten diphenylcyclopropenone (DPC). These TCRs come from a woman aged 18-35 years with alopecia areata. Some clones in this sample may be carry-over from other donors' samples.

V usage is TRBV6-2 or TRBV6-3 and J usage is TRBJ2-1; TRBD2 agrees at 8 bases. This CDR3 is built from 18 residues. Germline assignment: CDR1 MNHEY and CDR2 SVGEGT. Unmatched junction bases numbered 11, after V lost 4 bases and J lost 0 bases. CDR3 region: CASSSPWVAGPSYNEQFF. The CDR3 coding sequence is TGTGCCAGCAGTTCCCCCTGGGTAGCGGGGCCCTCCTACAATGAGCAGTTCTTC.

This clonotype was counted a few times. The CDR3 bases are TGTGCCAGCGGGATTGGAGGGTTGAATTCACCCCTCCACTTT. Amino acid sequence: CASGIGGLNSPLHF. The V and J genes are TRBV7-6 and TRBJ1-6; D is unclear. Trimming cost V 8 bases and J 7 bases, with 15 bases left between them. Germline V gene lookup returns CDR1 SGHVS and CDR2 FNYEAQ. The CDR3 is made up of 14 amino acids.

Here the CDR3 DNA reads TGTGCCAGCACACCCTCCGGTAATGAAAAACTGTTTTTT. Translating it yields CASTPSGNEKLFF. V gene TRBV6-1 combines with J gene TRBJ1-4; no clear D gene. With 7 bases removed from V and 4 bases from J, the gap between germline ends came to 10 bases. This CDR3 is built from 13 residues. The germline gives CDR1 MNHNS, CDR2 SASEGT.

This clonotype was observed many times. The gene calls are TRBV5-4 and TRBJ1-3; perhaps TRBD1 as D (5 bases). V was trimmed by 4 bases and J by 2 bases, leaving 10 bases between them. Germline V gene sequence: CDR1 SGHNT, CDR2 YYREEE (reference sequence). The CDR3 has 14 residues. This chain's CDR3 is CASSKRDAGNTIYF. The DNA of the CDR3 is TGTGCCAGCAGCAAACGGGACGCTGGAAACACCATATATTTT.

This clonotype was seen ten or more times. In nucleotides, the CDR3 is TGTGCCAGCAGTAGACAGGGGACGGGAGAAAAACTGTTTTTT. It is translated as CASSRQGTGEKLFF. The chain is built from TRBV2 and TRBJ1-4; 8 bases match TRBD1. The trim removed 5 bases at V and 8 bases at J, leaving 7 bases unmatched. Germline loops: CDR1 SNHLY, CDR2 FYNNEI. The CDR3 consists of 14 residues.

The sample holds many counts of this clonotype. The CDR3 coding sequence is TGTGCCAGCAGCCAATCCTCCTTTGGAGGCTACACCTTC. Its protein product is CASSQSSFGGYTF. This rearrangement joins TRBV16 to TRBJ1-2; D gene uncertain. This CDR3 has 13 amino acids. Germline V gene sequence: CDR1 KGHSY, CDR2 FQNENV. V shed 0 bases and J shed 8 bases, with 10 bases lying between them.

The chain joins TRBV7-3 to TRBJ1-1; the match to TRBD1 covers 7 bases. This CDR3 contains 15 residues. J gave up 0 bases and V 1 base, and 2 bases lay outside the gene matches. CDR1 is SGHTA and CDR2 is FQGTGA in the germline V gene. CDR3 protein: CASSLMQGVNTEAFF. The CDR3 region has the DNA TGTGCCAGCAGCTTAATGCAGGGGGTGAACACTGAAGCTTTCTTT.

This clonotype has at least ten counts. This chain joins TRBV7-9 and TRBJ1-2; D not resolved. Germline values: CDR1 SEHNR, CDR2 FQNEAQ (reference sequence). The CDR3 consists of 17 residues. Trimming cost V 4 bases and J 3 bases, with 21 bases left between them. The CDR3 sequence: CASSSLLRASSHYGYTF. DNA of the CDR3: TGTGCCAGCAGCTCCCTTCTCCGGGCCTCTTCCCACTATGGCTACACCTTC.

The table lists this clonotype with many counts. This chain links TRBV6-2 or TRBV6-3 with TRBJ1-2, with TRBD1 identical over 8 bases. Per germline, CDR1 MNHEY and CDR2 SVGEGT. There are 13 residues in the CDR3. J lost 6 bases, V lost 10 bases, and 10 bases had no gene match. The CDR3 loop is CAIGKSQGDGYTF. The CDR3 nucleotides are TGTGCCATCGGCAAGTCACAGGGGGATGGCTACACCTTC.

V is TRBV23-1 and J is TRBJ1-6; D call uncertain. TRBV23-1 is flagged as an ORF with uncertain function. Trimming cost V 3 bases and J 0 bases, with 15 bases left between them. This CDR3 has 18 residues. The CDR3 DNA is TGCGCCAGCAGTCAGGAGGACTTAACCTCCTCCTATAATTCACCCCTCCACTTT. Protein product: CASSQEDLTSSYNSPLHF.